The 11 T cell receptor beta chains below all came from one sample that was sequenced in a study of cytomegalovirus exposure and HLA in healthy donors. Generated by immunoSEQ multiplex PCR, the TCRdb table keeps only in-frame clones and is missing some. The repertoire includes about 150,000 clones, around 93% of them detected once, and roughly 1.9% sits in the top ten. Source material: PBMCs. All receptors derive from a man between 18 and 35 years old in good health and CMV-seropositive.

This chain joins TRBV6-5 and TRBJ1-4; D perhaps matches TRBD1 (5 bases). Germline V lookup: CDR1 MNHEY, CDR2 SVGAGI. CDR3 size: 14 residues. V gave up 5 bases and J gave up 7 bases, with 14 bases separating them. DNA for the CDR3: TGTGCCAGCAGTGACCTCGGGGGGACTGAAAAACTGTTTTTT. Encoded protein: CASSDLGGTEKLFF.

The chain uses TRBV4-2 and TRBJ2-7; D is unclear. CDR1 is LGHNA and CDR2 is YNFKEQ in the germline V gene. The CDR3 runs to 15 residues. Trimming shortened V by 3 bases and J by 3 bases, and 15 bases separated the two germline ends. The CDR3 sequence: CASSQGTPPLYEQYF. CDR3 coding DNA: TGTGCCAGCAGCCAGGGCACTCCGCCCCTCTACGAGCAGTACTTC.

In DNA, the CDR3 is TGTGCCAGCGGAAAGACGGGACACTATAGCAATCAGCCCCAGCATTTT. Translating gives CASGKTGHYSNQPQHF. This chain uses TRBV27 with TRBJ1-5, with D tentatively TRBD1 (6 bases). Germline values: CDR1 MNHEY, CDR2 SMNVEV (reference sequence). With 8 bases removed from V and 0 bases from J, the gap between germline ends came to 17 bases. The CDR3 consists of 16 residues.

The V gene is TRBV11-2, the J gene TRBJ1-5, with unresolved D. Trimming took off 1 base at V and 2 bases at J, with 6 bases between the two ends. The CDR3 runs 14 residues. Germline V CDR1 and CDR2: SGHAT, FQNNGV. CDR3 loop: CASSLGSGNQPQHF. Here the CDR3 DNA reads TGTGCCAGCAGCTTAGGGTCAGGCAATCAGCCCCAGCATTTT.

This chain uses TRBV28 with TRBJ2-6, with D maybe TRBD2 (5 bases). Germline loops: CDR1 MDHEN, CDR2 SYDVKM. The CDR3 consists of 15 residues. Trimming stripped 5 bases from V and 0 bases from J, with 8 bases between. In DNA form, the CDR3 reads TGTGCCAGCAGTGTTCGGGGCTCTGGGGCCAACGTCCTGACTTTC. As protein: CASSVRGSGANVLTF.

The V and J genes are TRBV30 and TRBJ1-5; D call uncertain. CDR3 length: 13 amino acids. Germline V CDR1 and CDR2: GTSNPN, SVGIG (reference sequence). V shed 3 bases and J shed 7 bases, with 13 bases lying between them. Written as DNA, the CDR3 is TGTGCCTGGAGCCGCGGAGGGAGGCAGCCCCAGCATTTT. Amino acid sequence: CAWSRGGRQPQHF.

The genes are TRBV2 and TRBJ1-1; TRBD1 is a possible D gene (6 bases). The CDR3 runs 14 residues. Per germline, CDR1 SNHLY and CDR2 FYNNEI. Trimming removed 5 bases from V and 5 bases from J, with 15 bases in between. CDR3: CASSTQGVGTEAFF. CDR3 in DNA: TGTGCCAGCAGTACACAGGGAGTGGGGACTGAAGCTTTCTTT.

This clone has just one count. CDR3 nucleotides: TGCGCCAGCAGCTTGGCTGTAGAGACCCAGTACTTC. Protein sequence: CASSLAVETQYF. The rearrangement joins TRBV5-1 to TRBJ2-5; D is undetermined. The germline V and J ends were trimmed by 0 bases and 4 bases, with 4 bases remaining between them. Germline V gene data show CDR1 as SGHRS and CDR2 as YFSETQ. The CDR3 is made up of 12 amino acids.

This chain connects TRBV28 to TRBJ1-2; D possibly corresponds to TRBD1 (6 bases). CDR1 and CDR2 (germline): MDHEN, SYDVKM. The CDR3 has 15 residues. The ends were cut back, 1 base at V and 3 bases at J, with 12 bases in the middle. This CDR3 reads CASSLSNREHYGYTF. DNA for the CDR3: TGTGCCAGCAGTTTATCCAACAGGGAGCACTATGGCTACACCTTC.

The chain uses TRBV19 and TRBJ2-5, with 7 bases identical to TRBD2. Trimming at V came to 5 bases and at J to 8 bases, leaving 8 bases not matched to a gene. Germline-derived CDR1 and CDR2 are LNHDA and SQIVND (reference sequence). This CDR3 contains 13 residues. Here the CDR3 reads CASSLRRESTQYF. The CDR3 nucleotides read TGTGCCAGTAGTTTACGGCGGGAGAGTACCCAGTACTTC.

V gene TRBV18 combines with J gene TRBJ2-5; D might be TRBD1 (6 bases). This CDR3 is 15 amino acids long. Trimming pared 3 bases from V and 4 bases from J, leaving 15 bases between. The germline V gene has CDR1 KGHSH and CDR2 LQKENI. The CDR3 DNA reads as TGTGCCAGCTCACCGAAGGGGGAAGGGCGAGAGACCCAGTACTTC. Amino acids: CASSPKGEGRETQYF.